These 13 T cell receptor beta chains originate from one sample sequenced in a study of shared clonotypes between healthy human individuals. Clones were read by immunoSEQ multiplex PCR, and TCRdb kept only the in-frame ones, dropping some. Among 730,000 or so clones, about two thirds were seen once, and the ten largest hold 1.8%. The specimen sequenced was memory CD4+ T cells sorted from blood. Subset meaning: CD45RA-negative fraction. Receptor source: a woman in her thirties in good health.

The chain couples TRBV28 to TRBJ2-7; 11 bases fit TRBD2. The CDR3 runs to 15 residues. V was clipped by 6 bases and J by 3 bases; unmatched bases: 7. The germline V gene has CDR1 MDHEN and CDR2 SYDVKM. DNA of the CDR3: TGTGCCAGCAGCGCCCCCGGGACTAGCGGCTACGAGCAGTACTTC. This sequence encodes CASSAPGTSGYEQYF.

V is TRBV12-5 and J is TRBJ2-7; 9 positions match TRBD1. The CDR3 consists of 16 residues. V gave up 0 bases and J gave up 6 bases; unmatched junction bases: 9. In germline, CDR1 is LGHNT, CDR2 FRNRAP. The CDR3 reads CASGLVLGTGITEQYF. The CDR3 DNA sequence: TGTGCTAGTGGTTTGGTACTAGGGACAGGGATTACCGAGCAGTACTTC.

The chain carries TRBV7-9 and TRBJ1-5, with D possibly TRBD1 on 5 matching bases. The V gene lost 4 bases and the J gene lost 5 bases, with 9 bases spanning the gap. The V gene's germline CDR1 is SEHNR and CDR2 FQNEAQ (reference sequence). The CDR3 covers 13 residues. The DNA of the CDR3 is TGTGCCAGCAGCTGGGGGAGTGATCAGCCCCAGCATTTT. It encodes CASSWGSDQPQHF.

This clone was picked up a small number of times. The chain links TRBV28 to TRBJ1-2; D not certain. The CDR3 covers 12 residues. V dropped 4 bases and J dropped 7 bases, with 10 bases sitting between them. CDR1 and CDR2 from the germline V gene are MDHEN and SYDVKM. The CDR3 region has the DNA TGTGCCAGCAGTTCAGCTGACGGTGGCTACACCTTC. Its translation is CASSSADGGYTF.

The chain's CDR3 is CASSYSDRGGEKLFF. Here the CDR3 DNA reads TGTGCCAGCAGTTACTCCGACAGGGGGGGTGAAAAACTGTTTTTT. The chain uses TRBV6-5 and TRBJ1-4; 9 bases agree with TRBD1. Germline CDR1 and CDR2: MNHEY and SVGAGI. The CDR3 has 15 amino acids. V dropped 0 bases and J dropped 7; count of bases not matched to a gene: 3.

This clone appeared a single time. Additional DNA sequences in this sample encode the identical CDR3. The V and J genes are TRBV2 and TRBJ1-1, with D tentatively TRBD1 (5 bases). The CDR3 loop spans 15 amino acids. V was cut by 4 bases and J by 0 bases, with 12 bases left in between. Looked up from germline, CDR1 is SNHLY and CDR2 is FYNNEI. CDR3 sequence (DNA): TGTGCCAGCAGTGCTCAGGGACCGATGAACACTGAAGCTTTCTTT. It encodes CASSAQGPMNTEAFF.

This clone appeared a single time. This specimen includes other DNA sequences encoding the same CDR3. The chain carries TRBV19 and TRBJ2-7; D tentatively fits TRBD1 or TRBD2 (5 bases each). The CDR3 consists of 15 residues. Trimming left V 1 base short and J 2 bases short, with 12 bases between. Looked up from germline, CDR1 is LNHDA and CDR2 is SQIVND (reference sequence). CDR3 in amino acids: CASSIGGTGTYEQYF. The CDR3 coding sequence is TGTGCCAGTAGTATAGGTGGGACGGGAACCTACGAGCAGTACTTC. Based on the CDR3 plus reference TRBV19 and TRBJ2-7, the full variable domain is DGGITQSPKYLFRKEGQNVTLSCEQNLNHDAMYWYRQDPGQGLRLIYYSQIVNDFQKGDIAEGYSVSREKKESFPLTVTSAQKNPTAFYLCASSIGGTGTYEQYFGPGTRLTVT.

V is TRBV5-6 and J is TRBJ1-5, with a possible D match to TRBD1 (5 bases). Trimming cost V 1 base and J 2 bases, with 10 bases left between them. This CDR3 contains 15 residues. CDR1 is SGHDT, CDR2 YYEEEE, per germline. This chain's CDR3 is CASSLWGEGNQPQHF. The CDR3 bases are TGTGCCAGCAGCTTGTGGGGGGAGGGCAATCAGCCCCAGCATTTT.

A note on this clone: Other DNA sequences in the sample encode the same CDR3. The rearrangement joins TRBV28 to TRBJ2-3; D is perhaps TRBD2 (5 bases). The CDR3 sequence is 14 residues long. V shed 3 bases and J shed 5 bases, with 12 bases lying between them. Germline CDR1 and CDR2: MDHEN and SYDVKM. The CDR3 protein is CASSLPLLVDTQYF. The CDR3 DNA reads TGTGCCAGCAGTTTGCCTCTACTAGTAGATACGCAGTATTTT.

The chain uses TRBV27 and TRBJ2-1, with unresolved D. This CDR3 comprises 17 residues. V shed 6 bases and J shed 5 bases, with 23 bases lying between them. CDR1 and CDR2 (germline): MNHEY, SMNVEV (reference sequence). The CDR3 coding sequence is TGTGCCAGCAGACTCCTAGGTAAGCTAGTCAGAAACAATGAGCAGTTCTTC. Protein sequence: CASRLLGKLVRNNEQFF.

The chain combines TRBV19 with TRBJ1-5; D unresolved. The CDR3 length is 14 residues. CDR1 LNHDA and CDR2 SQIVND come from the germline V gene (reference sequence). With 4 bases removed from V and 3 bases from J, the gap between germline ends came to 10 bases. CDR3 in DNA: TGTGCCAGTAGTACCGGACGGACCAATCAGCCCCAGCATTTT. Protein: CASSTGRTNQPQHF.

In nucleotides, the CDR3 is TGTGCCAGTAACAAAGCGGGAGCCTCCTACAATGAGCAGTTCTTC. Translating gives CASNKAGASYNEQFF. The genes are TRBV19 and TRBJ2-1; 8 nucleotides align to TRBD2. The germline CDR1 and CDR2 sequences are LNHDA and SQIVND (reference sequence). Trimming removed 7 bases from V and 0 bases from J; junction bases left unmatched: 5. The CDR3 has 15 residues.

As concerns this clone: Other nucleotide sequences from this sample produce the same CDR3. V is TRBV11-3 and J is TRBJ2-1; 12 positions agree with TRBD2. The CDR3 contains 15 residues. Germline CDR1 SGHNT, CDR2 YENEEA. The V gene end was trimmed by 5 bases and the J gene end by 7 bases; junction bases not matched to a gene: 6. DNA of the CDR3: TGTGCCAGCAGCCCGGGGACTAGCGGGTATAATGAGCAGTTCTTC. As protein: CASSPGTSGYNEQFF.